This entry is about one T cell receptor beta chain. Its specific antigen is unknown. The input lacks base qualities; no much larger clone sits a single base away. Libraries came from RACE. Sequencer: NextSeq 500. Library preparation attached unique molecular identifiers to individual cDNA molecules for quantitative, reproducible TCR counting. Each blood RNA sample was used to sequence both TCR alpha and TCR beta chains. The authors' pipeline ran thus. The median number of TCRs per sample was some 100,000, ranging from about 20,000 to 690,600. V, J and CDR3 annotation of the TCR reads was carried out using the Decombinator software suite. Every sample was subsampled to the same number of TCRs (28,000) for the PS versus PT1 abundance plots. TCRs were defined as expanded if absent before sensitization and observed at least eight times at the 2-week time point. Starting from the raw public reads, TCRdb applied fastp trimming at Q25, assembled clones with MiXCR and retained in-frame beta chains. Rows are combined by CDR3 protein, so each entry shows the most common genes and DNA. These V and J calls are TCRdb output, not the study's own analysis. For this sample the table gives about 85,000 distinct CDR3 sequences, of which about 8% were detected only once. 2% to 3% of the sample rests with the top ten.

This sample was included in a study of human T cells and chemical hapten exposure (dated by TCRdb to the early 2020s). Regarding the study in general: For sensitization, 2% DPC in acetone was applied to a roughly 2 cm by roughly 2 cm area of upper inner arm skin. Approximately 28 alopecia patients gave blood for TCR sequencing at one to four time points (pre-sensitization, 2, 6 and 24 weeks). Alopecia areata with under or over 50% scalp involvement, alopecia totalis and alopecia universalis were represented in the patient cohort, which was mostly female. Libraries were pooled for sequencing, and per-sample TCR yields varied mainly because of small differences in library volumes within the pool. Blood samples were taken from patients before sensitization (week 0) and at 2, 6 and about 24 weeks after DPC sensitization. Throughout the study period of roughly 24 weeks, patients also received therapeutic DPC doses to the scalp every week. Peripheral blood TCR repertoire changes were tracked in vivo in alopecia patients during primary and secondary sensitization to the hapten diphenylcyclopropenone (DPC). Patch testing on the upper back used Finn chambers containing 0.01% DPC, with scoring done after 6 days according to International Contact Dermatitis Research Group standards. Points the paper makes about the study in general: All patients had alopecia, a presumed autoimmune disease, so their immune response might differ from that of healthy individuals. DPC sensitization did not change how many TCRs were above 1 in 1000 frequency, and no evidence was found of alterations in global repertoire structure. After repeated subsampling, the strength of the expansion versus patch-test correlation and the threshold at which it became significant changed. Significantly more large CDR3 similarity clusters were formed by expanded TCRs than by pre-sensitization or healthy control sets, consistent with antigen-driven responses. A positive correlation was found between the number of PT1 expanded TCRs and patch test score, with significance reached at thresholds 8, 16 and 32 but not 4.

The CDR3 goes from the cysteine to the phenylalanine over 13 residues. The only DNA kept is the CDR3, 39 bases in frame from the first base. V loses 6 bases of germline sequence and J loses 11 bases, and the interval between the two ends is 20 bases. The germline V gene supplies CDR1 SQVTM and CDR2 ANQGSEA. In light of the paper, this sample's time point label describes: pre-sensitization, week 0. The treatment or condition label for this specimen denotes: therapeutic diphenylcyclopropenone sensitization with weekly scalp DPC. Blood at each patch-test visit was drawn before the patch test was applied. Patients were eligible if aged 18 to 70, diagnosed with alopecia and judged suitable for DPC therapy, and pregnant patients were excluded. Total RNA was isolated from unfractionated whole blood collected in Tempus Blood RNA tubes.

The sample was whole blood, taken in connection with sensitization to the hapten diphenylcyclopropenone (DPC). In this chain, TRBV29-1 is recombined with TRBJ1-5, with no D gene named confidently. The TCR comes from a man aged 35 to 55 with alopecia areata. Some clones in this sample may be carry-over from other donors' samples. At the DNA level, the sequence is TGCAGCGTACTCGACGGGTCCGGAGAGTCCCAGCATTTT. It translates to CSVLDGSGESQHF.